This section outlines one T cell receptor beta chain sequence together with its context. The antigen is not known. This record comes from a study of blood T cells in healthy people across ages. General observations from the study: Among long-lived donors, naive CD4+ cells were more numerous and diversity higher than in aged donors. Researchers judged that diversity estimates from one million T cells fell short of true values.

The V gene's germline CDR1 is MDHEN and CDR2 SYDVKM. V dropped 9 bases and J dropped 2 bases, with 12 bases sitting between them. The CDR3 extends over 13 amino acids. The use of a sample-barcoded 5' primer and a J-beta primer mix characterized a second PCR of 7 to 11 cycles. TCRdb processed the 5' RACE reads anew with MiXCR; each CDR3 protein has one entry. The sample has 600,000 to 900,000 distinct CDR3 sequences, around a quarter seen once. The same sample was also studied in work on T cells of mothers and their children. That paper adds: In this cohort, donors were three healthy Caucasian mothers plus their six children. Second-round PCR products received sample barcodes and 2-4 random nucleotides from the M1S primer.

This sequence originates from a boy under 18 in good health. V is TRBV28 and J is TRBJ2-3, with D unresolved. Sequenced: blood. The CDR3 sequence: CARALGFTDTQYF. The CDR3 coding sequence is TGTGCCAGGGCCCTTGGTTTCACAGATACGCAGTATTTT. Based on the CDR3 plus reference TRBV28 and TRBJ2-3, the full variable domain is DVKVTQSSRYLVKRTGEKVFLECVQDMDHENMFWYRQDPGLGLRLIYFSYDVKMKEKGDIPEGYSVSREKKERFSLILESASTNQTSMYLCARALGFTDTQYFGPGTRLTVL.